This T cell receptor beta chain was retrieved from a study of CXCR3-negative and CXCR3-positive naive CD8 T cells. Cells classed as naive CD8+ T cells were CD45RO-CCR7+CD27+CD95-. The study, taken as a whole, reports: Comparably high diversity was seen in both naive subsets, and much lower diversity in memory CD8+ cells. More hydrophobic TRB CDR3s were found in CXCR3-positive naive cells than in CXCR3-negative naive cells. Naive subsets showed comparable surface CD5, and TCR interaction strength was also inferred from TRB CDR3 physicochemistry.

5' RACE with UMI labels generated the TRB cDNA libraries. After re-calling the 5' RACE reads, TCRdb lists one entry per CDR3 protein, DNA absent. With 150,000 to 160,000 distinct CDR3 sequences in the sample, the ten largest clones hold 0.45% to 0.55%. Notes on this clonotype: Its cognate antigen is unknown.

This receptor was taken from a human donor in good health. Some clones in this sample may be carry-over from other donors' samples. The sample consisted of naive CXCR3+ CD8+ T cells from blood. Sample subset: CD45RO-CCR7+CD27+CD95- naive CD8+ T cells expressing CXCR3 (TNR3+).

The CDR3 loop reads CASSDEPQGYEQYF. The chain combines TRBV7-8 with TRBJ2-7; TCRdb proposes TRBD1, but this gene call is untestable without DNA. Germline assignment: CDR1 SGHVS and CDR2 FQNEAQ. This CDR3 has 14 residues.